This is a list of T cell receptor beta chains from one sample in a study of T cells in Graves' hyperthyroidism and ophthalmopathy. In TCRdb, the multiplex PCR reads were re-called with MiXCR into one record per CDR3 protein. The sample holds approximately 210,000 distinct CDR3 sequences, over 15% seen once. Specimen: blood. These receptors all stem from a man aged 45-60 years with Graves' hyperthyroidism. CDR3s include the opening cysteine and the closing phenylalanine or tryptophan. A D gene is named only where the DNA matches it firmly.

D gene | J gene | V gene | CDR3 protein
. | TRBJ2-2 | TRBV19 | CASRDRRFGNTGELFF
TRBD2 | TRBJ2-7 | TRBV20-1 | CSAPKGLAGFEQYF
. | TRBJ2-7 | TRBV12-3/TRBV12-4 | CASSRGTGPLYEQYF
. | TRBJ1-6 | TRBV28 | CASSFAVSYNSPLHF
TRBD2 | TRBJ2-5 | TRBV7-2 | CASSKSGTSGNYETQYF
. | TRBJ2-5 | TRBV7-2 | CASSSTFQETQYF
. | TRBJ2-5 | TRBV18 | CASSPGRQRGSSGETQYF
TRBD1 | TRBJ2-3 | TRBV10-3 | CAISPGQVADTQYF
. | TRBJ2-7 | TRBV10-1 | CASSESRGSSNEQYF
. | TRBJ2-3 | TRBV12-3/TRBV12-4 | CASSSQGRDTQYF
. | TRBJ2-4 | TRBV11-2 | CASSLAQNIQYF
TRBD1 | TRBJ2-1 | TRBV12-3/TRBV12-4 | CASSTGTGGEQFF
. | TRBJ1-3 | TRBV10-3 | CAARESMSSGNTIYF
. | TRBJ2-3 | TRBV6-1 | CASSVTYTDTQYF
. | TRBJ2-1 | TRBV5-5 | CASSFVGREQFF
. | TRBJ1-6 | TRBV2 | CASTLRAGQSLHF
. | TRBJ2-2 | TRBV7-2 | CASSQRGQGVAGRNTGELFF
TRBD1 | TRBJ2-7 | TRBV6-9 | CASSYGQGGGEQYF
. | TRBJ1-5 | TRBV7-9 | CASSLDTNQPQHF
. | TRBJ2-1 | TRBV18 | CASSISPGSYNEQFF
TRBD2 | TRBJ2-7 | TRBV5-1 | CASKDGSGALYEQYF
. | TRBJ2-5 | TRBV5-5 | CASSFKSLANRVETQYF
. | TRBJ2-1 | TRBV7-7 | CASSLAYGDYNEQFF
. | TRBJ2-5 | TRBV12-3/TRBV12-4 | CASSSIETQYF
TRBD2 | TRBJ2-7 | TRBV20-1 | CSARNPRTSGGDYYEQYF
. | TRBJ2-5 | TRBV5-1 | CASSSQGSQETQYF
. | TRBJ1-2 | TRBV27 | CASSFNRNYGYTF
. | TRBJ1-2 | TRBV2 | CASSPGFYGYTF
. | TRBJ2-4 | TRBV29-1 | CSVMAKNIQYF